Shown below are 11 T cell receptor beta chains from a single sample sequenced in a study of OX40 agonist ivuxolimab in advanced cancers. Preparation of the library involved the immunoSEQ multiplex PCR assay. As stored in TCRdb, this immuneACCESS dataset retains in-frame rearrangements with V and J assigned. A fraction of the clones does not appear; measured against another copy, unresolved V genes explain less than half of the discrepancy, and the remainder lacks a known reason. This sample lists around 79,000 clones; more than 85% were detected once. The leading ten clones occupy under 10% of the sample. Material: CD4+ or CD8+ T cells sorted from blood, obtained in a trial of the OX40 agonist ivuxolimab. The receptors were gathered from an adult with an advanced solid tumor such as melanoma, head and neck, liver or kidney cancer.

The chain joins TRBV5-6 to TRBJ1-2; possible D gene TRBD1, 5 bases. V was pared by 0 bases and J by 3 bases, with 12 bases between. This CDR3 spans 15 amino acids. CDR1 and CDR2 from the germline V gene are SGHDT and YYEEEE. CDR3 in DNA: TGTGCCAGCAGCTTGGCCGGGCAGGGACACTATGGCTACACCTTC. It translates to CASSLAGQGHYGYTF.

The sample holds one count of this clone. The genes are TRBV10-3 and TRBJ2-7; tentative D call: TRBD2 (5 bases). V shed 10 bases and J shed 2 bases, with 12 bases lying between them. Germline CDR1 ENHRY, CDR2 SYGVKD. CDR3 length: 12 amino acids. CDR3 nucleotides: TGTGCCACAGAGGACGGGGCCTACGAGCAGTACTTC. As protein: CATEDGAYEQYF.

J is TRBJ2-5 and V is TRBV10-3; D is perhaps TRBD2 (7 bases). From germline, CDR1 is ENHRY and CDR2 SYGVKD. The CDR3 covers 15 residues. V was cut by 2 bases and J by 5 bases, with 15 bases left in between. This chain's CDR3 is CAISETRGLRETQYF. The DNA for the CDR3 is TGTGCCATCAGTGAGACGCGGGGGCTGAGGGAGACCCAGTACTTC.

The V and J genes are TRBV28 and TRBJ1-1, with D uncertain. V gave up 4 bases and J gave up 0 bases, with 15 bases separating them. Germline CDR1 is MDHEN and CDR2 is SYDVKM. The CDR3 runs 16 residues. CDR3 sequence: CASSSPRVDLNTEAFF. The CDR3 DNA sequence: TGTGCCAGCAGTTCCCCCCGGGTGGATCTGAACACTGAAGCTTTCTTT. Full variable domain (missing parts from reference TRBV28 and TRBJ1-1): DVKVTQSSRYLVKRTGEKVFLECVQDMDHENMFWYRQDPGLGLRLIYFSYDVKMKEKGDIPEGYSVSREKKERFSLILESASTNQTSMYLCASSSPRVDLNTEAFFGQGTRLTVV.

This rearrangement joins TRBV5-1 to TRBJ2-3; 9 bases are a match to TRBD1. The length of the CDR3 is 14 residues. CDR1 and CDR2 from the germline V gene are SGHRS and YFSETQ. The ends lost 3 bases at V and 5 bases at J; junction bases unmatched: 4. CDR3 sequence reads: CASSSDRGVDTQYF. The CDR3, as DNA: TGCGCCAGCAGCTCGGACAGGGGTGTAGATACGCAGTATTTT.

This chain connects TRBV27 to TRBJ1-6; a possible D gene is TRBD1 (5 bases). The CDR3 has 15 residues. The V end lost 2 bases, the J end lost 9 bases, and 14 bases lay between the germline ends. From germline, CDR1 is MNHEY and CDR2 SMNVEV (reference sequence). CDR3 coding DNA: TGTGCCAGCAGTTTAATCCGGGGGGAAGGTTCACCCCTCCACTTT. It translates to CASSLIRGEGSPLHF.

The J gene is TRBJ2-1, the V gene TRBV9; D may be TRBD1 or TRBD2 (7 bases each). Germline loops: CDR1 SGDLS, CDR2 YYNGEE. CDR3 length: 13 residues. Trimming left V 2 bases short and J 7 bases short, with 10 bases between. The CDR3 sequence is CASSVQGGNEQFF. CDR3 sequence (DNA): TGTGCCAGCAGCGTGCAGGGGGGGAATGAGCAGTTCTTC. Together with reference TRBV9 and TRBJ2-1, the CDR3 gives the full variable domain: DSGVTQTPKHLITATGQRVTLRCSPRSGDLSVYWYQQSLDQGLQFLIQYYNGEERAKGNILERFSAQQFPDLHSELNLSSLELGDSALYFCASSVQGGNEQFFGPGTRLTVL.

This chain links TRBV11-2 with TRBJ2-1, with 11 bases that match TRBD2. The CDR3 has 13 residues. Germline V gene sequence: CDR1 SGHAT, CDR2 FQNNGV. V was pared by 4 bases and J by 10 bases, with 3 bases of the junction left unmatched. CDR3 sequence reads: CASSYWTSGEQFF. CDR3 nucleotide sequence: TGTGCCAGCAGCTACTGGACTAGCGGGGAGCAGTTCTTC.

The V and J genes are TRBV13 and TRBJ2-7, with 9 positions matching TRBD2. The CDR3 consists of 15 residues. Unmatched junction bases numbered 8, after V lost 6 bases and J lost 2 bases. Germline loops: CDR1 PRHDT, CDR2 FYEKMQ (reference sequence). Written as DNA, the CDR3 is TGTGCCAGCAGGGCGCCGGGACTAGCAACCTACGAGCAGTACTTC. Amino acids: CASRAPGLATYEQYF. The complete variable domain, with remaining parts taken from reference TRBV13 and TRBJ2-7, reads AAGVIQSPRHLIKEKRETATLKCYPIPRHDTVYWYQQGPGQDPQFLISFYEKMQSDKGSIPDRFSAQQFSDYHSELNMSSLELGDSALYFCASRAPGLATYEQYFGPGTRLTVT.

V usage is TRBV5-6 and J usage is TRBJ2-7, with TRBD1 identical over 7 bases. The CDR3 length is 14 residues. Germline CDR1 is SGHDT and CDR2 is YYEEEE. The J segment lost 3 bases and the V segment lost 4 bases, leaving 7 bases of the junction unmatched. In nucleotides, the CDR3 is TGTGCCAGCAGCCCCGGGACAGCGAACTACGAGCAGTACTTC. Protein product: CASSPGTANYEQYF. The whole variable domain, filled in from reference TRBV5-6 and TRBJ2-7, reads DAGVTQSPTHLIKTRGQQVTLRCSPKSGHDTVSWYQQALGQGPQFIFQYYEEEERQRGNFPDRFSGHQFPNYSSELNVNALLLGDSALYLCASSPGTANYEQYFGPGTRLTVT.

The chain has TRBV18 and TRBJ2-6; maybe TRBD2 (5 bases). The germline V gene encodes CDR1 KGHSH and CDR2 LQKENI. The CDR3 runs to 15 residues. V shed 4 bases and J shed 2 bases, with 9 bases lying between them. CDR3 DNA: TGTGCCAGCTCACAGGAGGCTGCTGGGGCCAACGTCCTGACTTTC. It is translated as CASSQEAAGANVLTF.